Shown below are 24 T cell receptor beta chains from a single sample sequenced in a study of human T cells and chemical hapten exposure. Each CDR3 protein is one row after TCRdb ran MiXCR on the RACE reads. This table holds fewer than 100,000 distinct CDR3 sequences, about 8.6% found once. Time point given: healthy volunteer bleed at 6 weeks. Extraction yielded total RNA from whole blood (unfractionated). What was sequenced was whole blood. The receptors were sampled from a female donor in good health. Some clones in this sample may be carry-over from other donors' samples.

This clonotype was detected ten times or more. J is TRBJ1-5 and V is TRBV7-2; D unresolved. The CDR3 is 14 amino acids. Germline values: CDR1 SGHTA, CDR2 FQGNSA. Trimming took off 2 bases at V and 3 bases at J, with 8 bases between the two ends. In DNA form, the CDR3 reads TGTGCCAGCAGCTTACGGGGAAACAATCAGCCCCAGCATTTT. Translated: CASSLRGNNQPQHF.

This clonotype was seen a few times. The rearrangement joins TRBV14 to TRBJ2-3; D not certain. The CDR3 loop spans 12 amino acids. With 4 bases removed from V and 4 bases from J, the gap between germline ends came to 6 bases. Per germline, CDR1 SGHDN and CDR2 FVKESK. For the CDR3, the DNA is TGTGCCAGCAGCCGGTGGGCAGATACGCAGTATTTT. This gives the protein CASSRWADTQYF.

The sample holds a few counts of this clonotype. The V and J genes are TRBV2 and TRBJ1-6; weak D call: TRBD1 (5 bases). Deletions cut 8 bases from V and 10 bases from J, with 15 bases between. Germline CDR1 and CDR2: SNHLY and FYNNEI. The CDR3 totals 13 residues. CDR3 nucleotide sequence: TGTGCCAGCGGTGCGCAGGGAAGGTCACCCCTCCACTTT. The encoded protein is CASGAQGRSPLHF.

This clonotype has only a few counts. This chain uses TRBV2 with TRBJ1-5; the D gene is possibly TRBD1 (6 bases). The germline V gene has CDR1 SNHLY and CDR2 FYNNEI. This CDR3 comprises 14 residues. Trimming left V 5 bases short and J 5 bases short, with 13 bases between. As DNA, the CDR3 is TGTGCCAGCAGTTCACAGGGAAGGGATCAGCCCCAGCATTTT. Its protein is CASSSQGRDQPQHF.

This clonotype was found a few times. The chain combines TRBV6-2 or TRBV6-3 with TRBJ1-1; the D is unclear. Trimming stripped 6 bases from V and 5 bases from J, with 16 bases between. Per germline, CDR1 MNHEY and CDR2 SVGEGT. The CDR3 consists of 14 residues. CDR3: CASRLDSRQTEAFF. CDR3 sequence (DNA): TGTGCCAGCAGACTCGACTCCCGTCAGACTGAAGCTTTCTTT.

The chain links TRBV21-1 to TRBJ1-5; the table's D call, TRBD1, was not checked against the DNA. TRBV21-1 is a recognized pseudogene. This CDR3 has 11 amino acids. The CDR3 sequence: CASSQHGTVIF. CDR3 nucleotide sequence: TGTGCCAGCAGTCAACACGGGACAGTAATTTTT.

The chain links TRBV20-1 to TRBJ2-3; no clear D gene. Germline V gene data show CDR1 as DFQATT and CDR2 as SNEGSKA (reference sequence). This CDR3 is 13 amino acids long. V was shortened by 0 bases and J by 6 bases, with 10 bases between the two germline ends. This CDR3 is CSARDLRLDTQYF. Written as DNA, the CDR3 is TGCAGTGCTAGAGATCTTCGACTGGATACGCAGTATTTT.

This clonotype was recorded many times. The chain's CDR3 is CASSYTGQDHNEQFF. Here the CDR3 DNA reads TGTGCCAGCAGTTACACGGGACAGGACCACAATGAGCAGTTCTTC. V is TRBV7-9 and J is TRBJ2-1, with 8 nucleotides matching TRBD1. This CDR3 has 15 residues. V shed 6 bases, J shed 5 bases, and the junction held 9 bases outside the gene matches. The germline V gene has CDR1 SEHNR and CDR2 FQNEAQ (reference sequence).

This clonotype was seen more than once but under ten times. The gene calls are TRBV18 and TRBJ1-5; the match to TRBD1 covers 11 bases. This CDR3 region has 16 residues. V gave up 3 bases and J gave up 4 bases; unmatched junction bases: 5. The germline V gene has CDR1 KGHSH and CDR2 LQKENI. The CDR3 reads CASSPYRDRGNQPQHF. The CDR3 nucleotides read TGTGCCAGCTCACCCTACCGGGACAGGGGGAATCAGCCCCAGCATTTT.

Comment on this clonotype: With a much larger clone just one base away, this may be a read error. This chain joins TRBV7-3 and TRBJ1-2; 7 nucleotides agree with TRBD1. The CDR3 is 13 residues long. The V gene's germline CDR1 is SGHTA and CDR2 FQGTGA. Trimming at V came to 6 bases and at J to 3 bases, leaving 4 bases not matched to a gene. CDR3 protein: CASRDRDHYGYTF. CDR3 bases: TGTGCCAGCAGAGACAGGGATCACTATGGCTACACCTTC.

This clonotype was picked up a small number of times. This sequence joins TRBV5-6 and TRBJ2-5; 12 bases agree with TRBD2. CDR3 length: 15 residues. V lost 4 bases and J lost 5; bases outside the gene matches: 6. Germline assignment: CDR1 SGHDT and CDR2 YYEEEE. Here the CDR3 reads CASSPGTSGWETQYF. The CDR3 DNA follows: TGTGCCAGCAGCCCCGGGACTAGCGGGTGGGAGACCCAGTACTTC.

Ten or more counts support this clonotype. The V and J genes are TRBV18 and TRBJ1-1; D gene uncertain. V lost 6 bases to trimming and J lost 4 bases, with 21 bases between them. Germline V lookup: CDR1 KGHSH, CDR2 LQKENI. The CDR3 runs 16 residues. The CDR3 protein is CASSLGHAGMGTEAFF. DNA for the CDR3: TGTGCCAGCTCCCTGGGCCACGCAGGTATGGGCACTGAAGCTTTCTTT.

This clonotype has only a few counts. The chain uses TRBV20-1 and TRBJ2-7; 7 nucleotides match TRBD2. Germline CDR1 DFQATT, CDR2 SNEGSKA (reference sequence). The V and J ends lost 7 bases and 4 bases, in that order; junction bases with no gene match: 4. This CDR3 has 11 amino acids. CDR3 in DNA: TGCAGTGTAAGACTAGCATACGAGCAGTACTTC. Protein product: CSVRLAYEQYF.

This clonotype was detected ten times or more. The J gene is TRBJ2-3, the V gene TRBV6-5; no reliable D call. V was pared by 7 bases and J by 1 base, with 12 bases between. Germline CDR1 MNHEY, CDR2 SVGAGI. The CDR3 consists of 14 residues. As DNA, the CDR3 is TGTGCCAGCAAAGGCCAAGTTGGCACAGATACGCAGTATTTT. As protein: CASKGQVGTDTQYF.

This clonotype was observed a few times. CDR3 loop: CASSLVQGATEAFF. The CDR3 DNA is TGTGCCAGCAGCTTAGTTCAGGGGGCCACTGAAGCTTTCTTT. The chain is built from TRBV7-8 and TRBJ1-1, with 8 positions matching TRBD1. Per germline, CDR1 SGHVS and CDR2 FQNEAQ. The CDR3 is made up of 14 amino acids. V gave up 1 base and J gave up 4 bases; unmatched junction bases: 2.

The chain links TRBV4-3 to TRBJ1-4; tentative D call: TRBD1 (5 bases). Germline CDR1 LGHNA, CDR2 YSLEER. The CDR3 is made up of 15 amino acids. V gave up 0 bases and J gave up 6 bases, with 11 bases separating them. CDR3 sequence (DNA): TGCGCCAGCAGCCAAGACGGGGGGAAGGATGAAAAACTGTTTTTT. Protein: CASSQDGGKDEKLFF.

The chain recombines TRBV12-3 or TRBV12-4 with TRBJ2-5; 7 bases map to TRBD1. The CDR3 has 14 residues. With 6 bases clipped from V and 9 bases from J, the junction kept 13 bases outside the gene matches. The CDR3 DNA sequence: TGTGCCAGCAGGCGGACAGGCCGAGGGAAGGCCCAGTACTTC. This encodes CASRRTGRGKAQYF.

This clonotype showed up many times. The V call is TRBV28, the J call TRBJ2-1; 8 bases are a match to TRBD1. The CDR3 is 14 amino acids. Germline V gene data show CDR1 as MDHEN and CDR2 as SYDVKM. V shed 5 bases, J shed 8 bases, and the junction held 8 bases outside the gene matches. The CDR3 loop is CASSLRDRYDEQFF. The CDR3 DNA is TGTGCCAGCAGTCTCCGGGACAGGTATGATGAGCAGTTCTTC.

This clonotype has more than one count but fewer than ten. The chain employs TRBV20-1 and TRBJ1-2; 7 bases map to TRBD1. CDR1 and CDR2 (germline): DFQATT, SNEGSKA (reference sequence). The length of the CDR3 is 18 residues. V shed 5 bases, J shed 1 base, and the junction held 19 bases outside the gene matches. The CDR3 sequence: CSARVPPGTDFSNYGYTF. The DNA of the CDR3 is TGCAGTGCTCGCGTGCCCCCCGGGACAGATTTTAGTAACTATGGCTACACCTTC.

This chain uses TRBV27 with TRBJ1-1; the D is unclear. The CDR3 is 13 amino acids. Trimming stripped 1 base from V and 5 bases from J, with 8 bases between. From germline, CDR1 is MNHEY and CDR2 SMNVEV (reference sequence). CDR3 loop: CASSLFPRTEAFF. The CDR3 DNA follows: TGTGCCAGCAGTTTATTTCCCAGGACTGAAGCTTTCTTT.

This clonotype was seen ten or more times. The CDR3 DNA follows: TGTGCCAGCAGTTACTCGTCTTGGACGGGGAACTATGGCTACACCTTC. Its translation: CASSYSSWTGNYGYTF. The chain joins TRBV6-5 to TRBJ1-2, with unresolved D. The CDR3 runs 16 residues. The V and J ends lost 0 bases and 2 bases respectively, with 13 bases between them. Germline values: CDR1 MNHEY, CDR2 SVGAGI.

This clonotype was picked up many times. The chain carries TRBV12-3 or TRBV12-4 and TRBJ1-5; D possibly corresponds to TRBD1 (5 bases). The V and J ends lost 5 bases and 3 bases respectively, with 5 bases between them. The CDR3 runs to 12 residues. The CDR3 DNA is TGTGCCAGCAGTGGGGCCAATCAGCCCCAGCATTTT. Protein sequence: CASSGANQPQHF.

About this clonotype: A much more abundant neighbour one base away suggests this may be a read error. V gene TRBV3-1 combines with J gene TRBJ1-1; no reliable D call. Germline CDR1 and CDR2: LGHDT and YNNKEL (reference sequence). Trimming took off 1 base at V and 11 bases at J, with 14 bases between the two ends. The CDR3 consists of 13 residues. The CDR3 here is CASSQGGRATAFF. CDR3 nucleotides: TGTGCCAGCAGCCAAGGCGGAAGGGCCACGGCTTTCTTT.

This clonotype showed up many times. This chain links TRBV6-5 with TRBJ1-1; maybe TRBD1 (6 bases). Germline V CDR1 and CDR2: MNHEY, SVGAGI. The CDR3 sequence is 13 residues long. Trimming cost V 5 bases and J 6 bases, with 13 bases left between them. CDR3 nucleotide sequence: TGTGCCAGCAGTACTGGGGGGCCGTCTGAAGCTTTCTTT. It encodes CASSTGGPSEAFF.